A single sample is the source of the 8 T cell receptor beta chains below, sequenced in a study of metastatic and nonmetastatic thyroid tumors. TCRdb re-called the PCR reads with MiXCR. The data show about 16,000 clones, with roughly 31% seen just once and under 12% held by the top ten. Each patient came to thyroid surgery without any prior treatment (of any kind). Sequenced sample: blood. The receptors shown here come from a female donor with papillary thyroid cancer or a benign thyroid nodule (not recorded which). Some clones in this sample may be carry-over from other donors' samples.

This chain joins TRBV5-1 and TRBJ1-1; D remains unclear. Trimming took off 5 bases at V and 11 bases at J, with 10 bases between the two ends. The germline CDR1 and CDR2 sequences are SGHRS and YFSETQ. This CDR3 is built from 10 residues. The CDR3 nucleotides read TGCGCCAGCAGAACACGGAAGGCTTTCTTT. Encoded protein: CASRTRKAFF. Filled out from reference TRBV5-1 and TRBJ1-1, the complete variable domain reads KAGVTQTPRYLIKTRGQQVTLSCSPISGHRSVSWYQQTPGQGLQFLFEYFSETQRNKGNFPGRFSGRQFSNSRSEMNVSTLELGDSALYLCASRTRKAFFGQGTRLTVV.

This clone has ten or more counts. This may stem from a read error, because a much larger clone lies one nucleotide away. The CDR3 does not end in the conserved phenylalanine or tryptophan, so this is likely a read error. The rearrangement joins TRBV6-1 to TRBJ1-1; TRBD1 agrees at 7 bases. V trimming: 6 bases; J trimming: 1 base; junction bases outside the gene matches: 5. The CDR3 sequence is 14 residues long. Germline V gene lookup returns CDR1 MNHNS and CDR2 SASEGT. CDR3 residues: CASRVDRQNTEAFL. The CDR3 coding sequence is TGTGCCAGCAGAGTGGACAGGCAGAACACTGAAGCTTTCTTG.

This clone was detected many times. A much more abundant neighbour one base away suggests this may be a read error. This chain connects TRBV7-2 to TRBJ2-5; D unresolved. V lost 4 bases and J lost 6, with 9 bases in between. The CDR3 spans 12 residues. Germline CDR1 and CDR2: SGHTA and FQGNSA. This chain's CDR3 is CASSSTPKTQYF. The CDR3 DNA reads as TGTGCCAGCAGCTCCACACCGAAGACCCAGTACTTC.

CDR3 protein: CASKTGGPSTDTQYF. The CDR3 nucleotides are TGTGCCAGCAAAACGGGGGGGCCTAGCACAGATACGCAGTATTTT. The rearrangement links TRBV11-2 to TRBJ2-3; 8 nucleotides line up with TRBD2. The CDR3 covers 15 residues. V lost 7 bases, J lost 0 bases, and 6 bases stayed unmatched. The germline V gene has CDR1 SGHAT and CDR2 FQNNGV.

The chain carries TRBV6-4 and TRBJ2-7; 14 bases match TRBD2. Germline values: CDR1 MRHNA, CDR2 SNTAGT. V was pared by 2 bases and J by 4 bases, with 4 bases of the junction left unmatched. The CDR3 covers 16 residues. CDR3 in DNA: TGTGCCAGCAGTGACGGGACTAGCGGGGGTTTATACGAGCAGTACTTC. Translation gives CASSDGTSGGLYEQYF.

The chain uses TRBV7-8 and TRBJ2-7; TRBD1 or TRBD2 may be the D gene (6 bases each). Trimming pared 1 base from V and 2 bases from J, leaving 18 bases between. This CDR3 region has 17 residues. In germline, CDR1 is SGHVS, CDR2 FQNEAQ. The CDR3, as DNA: TGTGCCAGCAGCTTAGATAGCTATCGGGGGCCCACCTACGAGCAGTACTTC. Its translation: CASSLDSYRGPTYEQYF.

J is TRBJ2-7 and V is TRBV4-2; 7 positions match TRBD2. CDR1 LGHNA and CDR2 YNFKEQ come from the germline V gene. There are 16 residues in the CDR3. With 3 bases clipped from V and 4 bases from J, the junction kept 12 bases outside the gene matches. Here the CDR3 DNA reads TGTGCCAGCAGCCAGGCACTCGACGGCGGGGGTTACGAGCAGTACTTC. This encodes CASSQALDGGGYEQYF.

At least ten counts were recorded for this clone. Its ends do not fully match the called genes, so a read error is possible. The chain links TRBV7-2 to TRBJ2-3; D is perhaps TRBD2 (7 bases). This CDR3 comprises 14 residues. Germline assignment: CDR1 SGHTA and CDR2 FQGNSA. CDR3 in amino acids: CANSPTGGPDTQYF. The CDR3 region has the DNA TGTGCCAACAGCCCCACCGGGGGGCCAGATACGCAGTATTTT.